These 3 T cell receptor beta chains share one sample of origin, sequenced in a study of blood T cell repertoires in COVID-19. Profiled with immunoSEQ multiplex PCR; TCRdb holds only in-frame clones, not every one. The table has about 400,000 clones, 86% seen once. The sequencing input was peripheral blood. Receptor source: a woman under 40 with active or convalescent COVID-19.

This rearrangement joins TRBV10-2 to TRBJ2-1; 7 nucleotides align to TRBD1. V was clipped by 6 bases and J by 4 bases; unmatched bases: 9. CDR3 length: 15 residues. The V gene's germline CDR1 is WSHSY and CDR2 SAAADI. The CDR3 reads CASRSPGTEYNEQFF. In nucleotides, the CDR3 is TGCGCCAGCAGAAGTCCCGGGACAGAATACAATGAGCAGTTCTTC.

This clone came up once. Other nucleotide sequences from this sample produce the same CDR3. The V and J genes are TRBV5-1 and TRBJ1-1; no reliable D call. Trimming took off 0 bases at V and 1 base at J, with 4 bases between the two ends. Germline V CDR1 and CDR2: SGHRS, YFSETQ. There are 13 residues in the CDR3. Here the CDR3 DNA reads TGCGCCAGCAGCTTGGGGGCGAACACTGAAGCTTTCTTT. Translating gives CASSLGANTEAFF.

The chain is built from TRBV5-5 and TRBJ2-3; 8 positions agree with TRBD2. From germline, CDR1 is SGHKS and CDR2 YYEKEE (reference sequence). V lost 0 bases to trimming and J lost 4 bases; unmatched junction nucleotides: 7. CDR3 length: 16 residues. The CDR3 is CASSLAGGGRPDTQYF. The CDR3, as DNA: TGTGCCAGCAGCTTGGCAGGCGGGGGGAGACCAGATACGCAGTATTTT.